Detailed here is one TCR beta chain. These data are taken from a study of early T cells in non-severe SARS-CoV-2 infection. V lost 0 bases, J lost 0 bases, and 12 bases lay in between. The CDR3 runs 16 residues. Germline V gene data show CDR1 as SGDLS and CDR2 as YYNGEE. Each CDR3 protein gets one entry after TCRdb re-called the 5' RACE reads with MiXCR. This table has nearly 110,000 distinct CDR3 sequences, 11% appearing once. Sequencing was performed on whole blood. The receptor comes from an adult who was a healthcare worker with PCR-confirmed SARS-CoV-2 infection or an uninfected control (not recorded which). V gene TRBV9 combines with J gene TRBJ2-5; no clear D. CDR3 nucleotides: TGTGCCAGCAGCGTAGCTTCGGCCCCGTACCAAGAGACCCAGTACTTC. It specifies CASSVASAPYQETQYF.